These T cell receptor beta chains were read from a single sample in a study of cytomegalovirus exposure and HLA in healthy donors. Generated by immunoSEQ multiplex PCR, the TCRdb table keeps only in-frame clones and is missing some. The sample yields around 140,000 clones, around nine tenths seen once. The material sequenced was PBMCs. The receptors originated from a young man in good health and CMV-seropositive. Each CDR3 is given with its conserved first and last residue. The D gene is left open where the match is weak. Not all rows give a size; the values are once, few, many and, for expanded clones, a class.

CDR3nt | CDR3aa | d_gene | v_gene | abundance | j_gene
TGTGCCAGCGGAGACAGGGGCCGCAGTACGCAGTATTTT | CASGDRGRSTQYF | TRBD1 | TRBV6-1 | . | TRBJ2-3
TGTGCCTGGGGACAGGGCTCAGGTGAGCAGTTCTTC | CAWGQGSGEQFF | TRBD1 | TRBV30 | . | TRBJ2-1
TGTGCCACCAGCAGAGAGGCCAGGTCCATATATTTT | CATSREARSIYF | . | TRBV15 | . | TRBJ1-3
TGTGCCAGCAGCTACCAGGGGGGCACTGAAGCTTTCTTT | CASSYQGGTEAFF | TRBD1 | TRBV2 | few | TRBJ1-1
TGTGCCAGCAGCTTTAGGATAGCGGGAGTTATATCCGGGGAGCTGTTTTTT | CASSFRIAGVISGELFF | TRBD2 | TRBV5-4 | . | TRBJ2-2
TGTGCCAGCAGCCAAGATGTGGGGGGGCATGGCTACACCTTC | CASSQDVGGHGYTF | . | TRBV4-2 | . | TRBJ1-2
TGTGCCAGCAGTGAAATTGGGAACAGGGGAACGTCCTATGGCTACACCTTC | CASSEIGNRGTSYGYTF | TRBD1 | TRBV6-1 | . | TRBJ1-2
TGTGCTGCCGGCGGCGGGACTTTTGAAGAGACCCAGTACTTC | CAAGGGTFEETQYF | . | TRBV12-5 | . | TRBJ2-5
TGTGCCAGCCGGTACGGGACTAGCGGGTACGAGCAGTACTTC | CASRYGTSGYEQYF | TRBD2 | TRBV2 | . | TRBJ2-7
TGTGCCAGCAGCGTTGGACAGGGGGGACGAGAGACCCAGTACTTC | CASSVGQGGRETQYF | TRBD1 | TRBV9 | . | TRBJ2-5
TGTGCCTCCAAGGACAACCCAGAGCAGTACTTC | CASKDNPEQYF | . | TRBV30 | . | TRBJ2-7
TGTGCCAGCAGCTGGGAGTTTGTCTCCTACAATGAGCAGTTCTTC | CASSWEFVSYNEQFF | . | TRBV7-6 | . | TRBJ2-1
TGTGCCAGCAGGCTCGGAGGGGACACCGGGGAGCTGTTTTTT | CASRLGGDTGELFF | . | TRBV6-6 | once | TRBJ2-2
TGTGCCTGGAGTGTACCGGCAGGGCAAGTTGAGACCCAGTACTTC | CAWSVPAGQVETQYF | . | TRBV30 | . | TRBJ2-5
TGTGCCAGCAGCCAAGCGACAGACACTGAAGCTTTCTTT | CASSQATDTEAFF | . | TRBV4-2 | . | TRBJ1-1
TGCGCCACCACAGGAAGGATTGCGAATGAGCAGTTCTTC | CATTGRIANEQFF | . | TRBV5-1 | once | TRBJ2-1
TGTGCCAGCAGCGTAGAACCGGAGGGGGCCGCTTTCTTT | CASSVEPEGAAFF | TRBD1 | TRBV9 | . | TRBJ1-1
TGTGCCAGCAGCCGGGACTTTACAGATACGCAGTATTTT | CASSRDFTDTQYF | . | TRBV14 | . | TRBJ2-3
TGTGCCAGCAGTGATGACACGGAAGGGCAGTTCTTC | CASSDDTEGQFF | . | TRBV2 | . | TRBJ2-1
TGTGCCAGCAGCTTAGAACCCTACACAGATACGCAGTATTTT | CASSLEPYTDTQYF | . | TRBV11-2 | . | TRBJ2-3
TGTGCCAGCAGCGGGGACCCGGGGGTGGGGGAGACCCAGTACTTC | CASSGDPGVGETQYF | . | TRBV9 | . | TRBJ2-5
TGTGCCAGCAGTGCCTCTGCCGGGGCGGGAACGAACACCGGGGAGCTGTTTTTT | CASSASAGAGTNTGELFF | . | TRBV6-1 | . | TRBJ2-2
TGTGCCAGTCAAAGGCCAGGGGCGAACACCGGGGAGCTGTTTTTT | CASQRPGANTGELFF | . | TRBV19 | . | TRBJ2-2
TGTGCCAGCAGATCGCAGGGGGCGAGGGGGGAGACCCAGTACTTC | CASRSQGARGETQYF | TRBD1 | TRBV7-6 | . | TRBJ2-5
TGCAGCGTTGAAGGGACTAGCGGGAGTTTACGGTCCTACAATGAGCAGTTCTTC | CSVEGTSGSLRSYNEQFF | TRBD2 | TRBV29-1 | . | TRBJ2-1
TGTGCCTGGAAGTTGGGACAGCTAACAGATACGCAGTATTTT | CAWKLGQLTDTQYF | TRBD1 | TRBV30 | . | TRBJ2-3
TGTGCCAGCAGAGCCCCGGGTGGCACAGATACGCAGTATTTT | CASRAPGGTDTQYF | . | TRBV27 | . | TRBJ2-3
TGTGCCTGGACCCTTTTGACAGGGCCCTACGAGCAGTACTTC | CAWTLLTGPYEQYF | TRBD1 | TRBV30 | . | TRBJ2-7
TGTGCCAGCAGTACAGGAGATACGCAGTATTTT | CASSTGDTQYF | . | TRBV7-9 | once | TRBJ2-3
TGCGCCAGCAGCCAAGAAGGAGTAAGCTCCTACAATGAGCAGTTCTTC | CASSQEGVSSYNEQFF | . | TRBV4-1 | . | TRBJ2-1
TGTGCCAGCAGCTCCCGGACTAGCAGACAAGAGACCCAGTACTTC | CASSSRTSRQETQYF | TRBD2 | TRBV11-2 | . | TRBJ2-5
TGTGCCAGCAGCGTAGAATGGGGCGAGGACAATGAGCAGTTCTTC | CASSVEWGEDNEQFF | . | TRBV9 | . | TRBJ2-1
TGTGCCAGCAGTTACGGGACCGGGGGGCATAACGAGCAGTTCTTC | CASSYGTGGHNEQFF | . | TRBV6-5 | . | TRBJ2-1
TGTGCCAGCAGCCCGAACAGGATCGGTTACACCTTC | CASSPNRIGYTF | . | TRBV6-5 | . | TRBJ1-2
TGTGCCAGCACTCCTCCGGGACACACGAACACTGAAGCTTTCTTT | CASTPPGHTNTEAFF | . | TRBV11-3 | . | TRBJ1-1
TGTGCCAGTAGGATGTCAAGGGAGGGCAATCAGCCCCAGCATTTT | CASRMSREGNQPQHF | . | TRBV19 | once | TRBJ1-5
TGTGCCAGCAGCAACACGGACAGCCCGTCTCAAGAGACCCAGTACTTC | CASSNTDSPSQETQYF | . | TRBV7-8 | . | TRBJ2-5
TGTGCCAGCAGCTTAGGTGGCGGGGGGTCCACAGATACGCAGTATTTT | CASSLGGGGSTDTQYF | TRBD2 | TRBV7-6 | . | TRBJ2-3
TGTGCCAGCAGCTTAGACAGCCCGAGCACAGATACGCAGTATTTT | CASSLDSPSTDTQYF | . | TRBV7-9 | . | TRBJ2-3
TGTGCCAGCAGTGGAGGGACAGGGGGCGGCAATCAGCCCCAGCATTTT | CASSGGTGGGNQPQHF | TRBD1 | TRBV2 | few | TRBJ1-5
TGCGCCAGCAGCTTGGCCGGGACAGAAGAGACCCAGTACTTC | CASSLAGTEETQYF | TRBD1 | TRBV5-1 | . | TRBJ2-5
TGTGCCAGCAGTTACGCCGGGTCGAGCACTGAAGCTTTCTTT | CASSYAGSSTEAFF | . | TRBV6-5 | . | TRBJ1-1
TGTGCCAGCAGCTCGGGGGGAGTTGGGACAGATACGCAGTATTTT | CASSSGGVGTDTQYF | TRBD2 | TRBV7-6 | . | TRBJ2-3
TGCGCCAGCAGTGAGGAAGGCGGGAGGGTAGACAATGAGCAGTTCTTC | CASSEEGGRVDNEQFF | TRBD2 | TRBV10-1 | once | TRBJ2-1
TGTGCCAGCAGCGTAGGTAGTGGGGGGAGCTCCTACGAGCAGTACTTC | CASSVGSGGSSYEQYF | . | TRBV9 | . | TRBJ2-7